This T cell receptor beta chain derives from a study of CD8+ T cells in alopecia areata. The CDR3 is 13 residues long. The V gene lost 1 base and the J gene lost 3 bases, with 6 bases spanning the gap. The germline CDR1 and CDR2 sequences are MGHRA and YSYEKL. RNA was isolated and reverse transcribed to cDNA, the sequencing template. Some clones are missing from TCRdb's copy, which holds only in-frame ones; the method was immunoSEQ multiplex PCR. The profile covers 150,000 or so clones, with 86% appearing a single time and about 13% taken by the ten largest. Described treatment: oral pan-JAK inhibitor, 5-10 mg twice daily.

This TCR was sampled from a human donor with alopecia areata. The chain joins TRBV4-1 to TRBJ1-2; D uncertain. The specimen was CD8+ T cells sorted from blood, collected at week 4, from a patient treated with tofacitinib. The CDR3 DNA follows: TGCGCCAGCAGCCAAGGGTCTTACTATGGCTACACCTTC. This encodes CASSQGSYYGYTF.